Listed below are T cell receptor beta chains from one sample, sequenced in a study of human T cells and chemical hapten exposure. TCRdb re-called the RACE reads through MiXCR, storing one row per CDR3 protein. The sample holds nearly 95,000 distinct CDR3 sequences; approximately 10% are singletons and the top ten take less than 2.5%. This specimen was whole blood, taken in connection with sensitization to the hapten diphenylcyclopropenone (DPC). These receptors all stem from a man aged 35 to 55 with alopecia areata. Some clones in this sample may be carry-over from other donors' samples. Both conserved end residues are part of each CDR3. Fields, in order: J gene, clone size, V gene, D gene, CDR3 DNA, CDR3 protein. The D gene is left open where the match is weak. Size values are once, few and many counts, or a class for expanded clones, and some rows have none.

>TRBJ1-5|many|TRBV4-3|TRBD1
TGCGCCAGCAGCCAAGATAGCGGACAGGGGAGCAATCAGCCCCAGCATTTT
CASSQDSGQGSNQPQHF
>TRBJ2-7|many|TRBV2|-
TGTGCCAGCAGCCGCCCGACGGGGGGCTCCAACGAGCAGTACTTC
CASSRPTGGSNEQYF
>TRBJ1-6|few|TRBV19|-
TGTGCCAGTAGTGGATCCGGGCCCGACTCCTATAATTCACCCCTCCACTTT
CASSGSGPDSYNSPLHF
>TRBJ2-3|-|TRBV18|TRBD1
TGTGCCAGCTCACCACCGGACAGGGGGCTCCCAGATACGCAGTATTTT
CASSPPDRGLPDTQYF
>TRBJ1-2|-|TRBV5-1|-
TGCGCCAGCAGCTTGGCCAGGAGAGATGGCTACACCTTC
CASSLARRDGYTF
>TRBJ2-3|few|TRBV4-1|TRBD1
TGCGCCAGCAGCCAAGATATGGGACAGGGGTTCAGAACAGATACGCAGTATTTT
CASSQDMGQGFRTDTQYF
>TRBJ1-1|many|TRBV12-3/TRBV12-4|-
TGTGCCAGCAGTCCCGGTTCCATGCTACTGAACACTGAAGCTTTCTTT
CASSPGSMLLNTEAFF
>TRBJ2-7|few|TRBV27|-
TGTGCCAGCAGTCAACGGACATGGGGCTACGAGCAGTACTTC
CASSQRTWGYEQYF
>TRBJ2-1|-|TRBV11-2|TRBD2
TGTGCCAGCAGCTCATTAGCGGGGCTGGGGGGGGAACGAGGCTATAAAAATGAGCAGTTCTTC
CASSSLAGLGGERGYKNEQFF
>TRBJ2-3|-|TRBV6-6|TRBD2
TGTGCCAGCAGTCCAACTACTCTGTTAACTAGCGGGAGGGGAGCAGATACGCAGTATTTT
CASSPTTLLTSGRGADTQYF
>TRBJ2-1|few|TRBV10-3|-
TGTGCCATCAGTGAGTCGAATCGAGACCCTGGGTACAATGAGCAGTTCTTC
CAISESNRDPGYNEQFF
>TRBJ1-5|-|TRBV29-1|-
TGCAGCGTTGGAGCCCTCAATCAGCCCCAGCATTTT
CSVGALNQPQHF
>TRBJ1-6|many|TRBV3-1|-
TGTGCCAGCAGCCTGATCGGCTATAATTCACCCCTCCACTTT
CASSLIGYNSPLHF
>TRBJ1-5|few|TRBV28|TRBD1
TGTGCCAGCAGTTTACCGGGACAGGGAGGGCAGCCCCAGCATTTT
CASSLPGQGGQPQHF
>TRBJ2-3|-|TRBV2|-
TGTGCCAGCGGCAGGGGCACAGATACGCAGTATTTT
CASGRGTDTQYF
>TRBJ2-3|many|TRBV28|-
TGTGCCAGCAGTTCGGGCTGGCTCACAGATACGCAGTATTTT
CASSSGWLTDTQYF
>TRBJ2-3|-|TRBV4-3|-
TGCGCCAGCAGCCTTTCGGATGCAGATACGCAGTATTTT
CASSLSDADTQYF
>TRBJ2-1|-|TRBV29-1|-
TGCAGCGCCCTACAACAGGGCTACAATGAGCAGTTCTTC
CSALQQGYNEQFF
>TRBJ2-1|few|TRBV20-1|TRBD2
TGCAGTGCACCCGGGACTAGCGGGGATGCCAATGAGCAGTTCTTC
CSAPGTSGDANEQFF